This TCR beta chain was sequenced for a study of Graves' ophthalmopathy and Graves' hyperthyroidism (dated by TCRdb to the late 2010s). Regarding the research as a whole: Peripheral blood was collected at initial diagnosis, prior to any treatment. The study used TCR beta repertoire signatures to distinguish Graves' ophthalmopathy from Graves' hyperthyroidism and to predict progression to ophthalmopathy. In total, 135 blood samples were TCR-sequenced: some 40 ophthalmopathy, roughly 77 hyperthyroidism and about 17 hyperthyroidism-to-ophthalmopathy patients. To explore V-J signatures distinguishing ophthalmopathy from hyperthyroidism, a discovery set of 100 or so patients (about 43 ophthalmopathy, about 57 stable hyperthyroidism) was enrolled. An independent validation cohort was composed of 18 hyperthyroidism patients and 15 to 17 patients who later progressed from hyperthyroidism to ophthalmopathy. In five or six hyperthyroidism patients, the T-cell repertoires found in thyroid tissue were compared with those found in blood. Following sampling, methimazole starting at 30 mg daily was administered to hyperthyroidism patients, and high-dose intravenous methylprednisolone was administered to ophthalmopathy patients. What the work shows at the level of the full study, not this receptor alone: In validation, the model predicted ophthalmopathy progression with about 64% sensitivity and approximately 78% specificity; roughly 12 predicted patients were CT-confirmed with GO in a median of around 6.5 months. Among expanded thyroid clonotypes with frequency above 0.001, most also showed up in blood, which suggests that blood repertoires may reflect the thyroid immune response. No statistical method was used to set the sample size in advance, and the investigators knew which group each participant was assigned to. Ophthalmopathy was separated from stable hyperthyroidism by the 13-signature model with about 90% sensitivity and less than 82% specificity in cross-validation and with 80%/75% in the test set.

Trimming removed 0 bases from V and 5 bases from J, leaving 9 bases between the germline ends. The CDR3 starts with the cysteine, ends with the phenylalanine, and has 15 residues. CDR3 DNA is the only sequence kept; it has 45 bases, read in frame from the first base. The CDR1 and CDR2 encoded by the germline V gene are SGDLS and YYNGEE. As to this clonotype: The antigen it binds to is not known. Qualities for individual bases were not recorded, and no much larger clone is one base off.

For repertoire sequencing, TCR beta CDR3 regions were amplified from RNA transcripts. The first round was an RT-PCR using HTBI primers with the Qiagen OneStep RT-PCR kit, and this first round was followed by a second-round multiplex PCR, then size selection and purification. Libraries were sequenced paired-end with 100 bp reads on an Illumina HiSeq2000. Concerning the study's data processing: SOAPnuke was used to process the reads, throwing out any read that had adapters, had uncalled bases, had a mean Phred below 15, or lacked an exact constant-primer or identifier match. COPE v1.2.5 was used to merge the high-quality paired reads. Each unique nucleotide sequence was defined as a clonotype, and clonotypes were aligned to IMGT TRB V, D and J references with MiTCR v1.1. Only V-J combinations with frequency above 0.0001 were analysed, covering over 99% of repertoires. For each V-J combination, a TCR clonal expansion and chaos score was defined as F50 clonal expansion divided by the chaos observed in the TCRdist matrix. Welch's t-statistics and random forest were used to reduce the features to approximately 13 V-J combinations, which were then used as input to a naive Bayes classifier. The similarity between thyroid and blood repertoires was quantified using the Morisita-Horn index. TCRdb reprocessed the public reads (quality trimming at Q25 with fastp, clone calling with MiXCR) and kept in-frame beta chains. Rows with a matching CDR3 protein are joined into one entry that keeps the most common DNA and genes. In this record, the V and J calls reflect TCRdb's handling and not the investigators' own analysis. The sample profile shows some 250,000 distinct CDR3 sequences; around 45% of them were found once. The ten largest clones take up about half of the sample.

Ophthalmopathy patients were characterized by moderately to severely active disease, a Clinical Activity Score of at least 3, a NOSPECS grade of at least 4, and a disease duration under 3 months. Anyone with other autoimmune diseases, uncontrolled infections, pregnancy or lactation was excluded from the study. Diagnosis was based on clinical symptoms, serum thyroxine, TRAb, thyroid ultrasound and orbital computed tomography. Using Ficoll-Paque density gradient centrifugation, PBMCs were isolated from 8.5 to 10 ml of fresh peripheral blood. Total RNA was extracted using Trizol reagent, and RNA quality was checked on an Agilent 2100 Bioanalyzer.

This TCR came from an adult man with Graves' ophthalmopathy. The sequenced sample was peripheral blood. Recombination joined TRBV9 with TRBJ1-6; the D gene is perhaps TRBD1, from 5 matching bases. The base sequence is TGTGCCAGCAGCGTAGGCGGGGCGGATAATTCACCCCTCCACTTT. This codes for CASSVGGADNSPLHF. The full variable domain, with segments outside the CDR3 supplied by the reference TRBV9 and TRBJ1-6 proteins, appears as DSGVTQTPKHLITATGQRVTLRCSPRSGDLSVYWYQQSLDQGLQFLIQYYNGEERAKGNILERFSAQQFPDLHSELNLSSLELGDSALYFCASSVGGADNSPLHFGNGTRLTVT.